This paragraph reports one T cell receptor (beta chain). The data originate from a study of OX40 agonist ivuxolimab in advanced cancers. In the study overall: Intravenous ivuxolimab at 0.01 to 10 mg/kg was given to patients every 2 weeks.

Sequencing was performed with immunoSEQ multiplex PCR; in TCRdb, only in-frame clones are kept and a portion is missing. The sample includes tens of thousands of clones, around 90% of them seen just once. The specimen comprised CD4+ or CD8+ T cells sorted from blood, sampled in a trial of the OX40 agonist ivuxolimab. The sequence derives from an adult with an advanced solid tumor such as melanoma, head and neck, liver or kidney cancer.

This CDR3 reads CASSPVKGSNQPQHF. The CDR3 DNA sequence: TGTGCCAGCAGTCCGGTCAAGGGAAGCAATCAGCCCCAGCATTTT. This chain uses TRBV6-5 with TRBJ1-5; D is uncertain. The CDR3 extends over 15 amino acids. Germline CDR1 is MNHEY and CDR2 is SVGAGI. V lost 5 bases to trimming and J lost 1 base, with 12 bases between them.